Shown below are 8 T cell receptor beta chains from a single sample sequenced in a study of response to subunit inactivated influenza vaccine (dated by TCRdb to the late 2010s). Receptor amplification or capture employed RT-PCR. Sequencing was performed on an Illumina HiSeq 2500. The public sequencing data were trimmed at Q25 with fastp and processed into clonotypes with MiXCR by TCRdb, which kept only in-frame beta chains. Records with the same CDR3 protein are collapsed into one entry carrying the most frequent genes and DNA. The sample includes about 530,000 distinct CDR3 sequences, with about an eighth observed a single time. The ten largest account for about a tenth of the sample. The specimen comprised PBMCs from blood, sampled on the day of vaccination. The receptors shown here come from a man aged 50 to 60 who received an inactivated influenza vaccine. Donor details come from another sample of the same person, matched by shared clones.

Here the CDR3 DNA reads TGTGCCAGCAGCCAGATACAGGGATCGGATGAAAAACTGTTTTTT. Translated, it gives CASSQIQGSDEKLFF. The rearrangement joins TRBV4-2 to TRBJ1-4, with TRBD1 as a possible D gene (6 bases). Trimming stripped 3 bases from V and 6 bases from J, with 14 bases between. Per the germline V gene, CDR1 is LGHNA and CDR2 is YNFKEQ. The length of the CDR3 is 15 residues.

The CDR3, as DNA: TGTGCCAGCTCACCACCGGCCCAGTACCCCACAGATACGCAGTATTTT. This codes for CASSPPAQYPTDTQYF. J is TRBJ2-3 and V is TRBV18; D remains unclear. Trimming cost V 0 bases and J 2 bases, with 12 bases left between them. In germline, CDR1 is KGHSH, CDR2 LQKENI. The CDR3 is 16 residues long.

The CDR3 protein is CASSQPPFRRTAGQSDTQYF. The CDR3, as DNA: TGCGCCAGCAGCCAACCACCCTTCCGGCGAACGGCGGGGCAGTCAGATACGCAGTATTTT. The genes are TRBV4-1 and TRBJ2-3; D is possibly TRBD2 (6 bases). Germline CDR1 MGHRA, CDR2 YSYEKL. Deletions cut 2 bases from V and 4 bases from J, with 28 bases between. There are 20 residues in the CDR3.

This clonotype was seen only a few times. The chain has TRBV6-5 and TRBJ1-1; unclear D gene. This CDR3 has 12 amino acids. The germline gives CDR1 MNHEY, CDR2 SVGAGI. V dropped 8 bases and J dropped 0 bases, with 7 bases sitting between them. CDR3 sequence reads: CASGTMNTEAFF. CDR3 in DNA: TGTGCCAGCGGCACCATGAACACTGAAGCTTTCTTT.

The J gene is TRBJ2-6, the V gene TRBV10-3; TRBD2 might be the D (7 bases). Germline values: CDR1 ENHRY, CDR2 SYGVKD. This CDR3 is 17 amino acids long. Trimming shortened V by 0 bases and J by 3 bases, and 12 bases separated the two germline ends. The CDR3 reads CAISESTGGSGANVLTF. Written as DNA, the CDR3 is TGTGCCATCAGTGAGTCGACGGGGGGCAGTGGGGCCAACGTCCTGACTTTC.

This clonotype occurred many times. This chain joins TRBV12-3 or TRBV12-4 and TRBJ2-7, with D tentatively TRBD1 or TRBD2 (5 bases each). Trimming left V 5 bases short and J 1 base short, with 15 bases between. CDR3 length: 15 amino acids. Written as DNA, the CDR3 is TGTGCCAGCAGTCCTGGGACGGTTCCATCCTACGAGCAGTACTTC. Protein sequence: CASSPGTVPSYEQYF.

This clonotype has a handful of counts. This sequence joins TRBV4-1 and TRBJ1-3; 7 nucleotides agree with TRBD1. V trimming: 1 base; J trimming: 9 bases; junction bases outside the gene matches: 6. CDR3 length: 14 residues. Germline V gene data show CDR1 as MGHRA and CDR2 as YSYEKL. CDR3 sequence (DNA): TGCGCCAGCAGCCAAGTCCTCAGGGGGACCACCATATATTTT. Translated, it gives CASSQVLRGTTIYF.

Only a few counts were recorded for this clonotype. In DNA, the CDR3 is TGTGCCAGCAGTGACAGGGGCGGTGGCTACGAGCAGTACTTC. Its protein is CASSDRGGGYEQYF. The J gene is TRBJ2-7, the V gene TRBV6-1, with D perhaps TRBD1 (6 bases). There are 14 residues in the CDR3. V lost 3 bases and J 3 bases, leaving 12 bases between the germline ends. CDR1 MNHNS and CDR2 SASEGT come from the germline V gene.